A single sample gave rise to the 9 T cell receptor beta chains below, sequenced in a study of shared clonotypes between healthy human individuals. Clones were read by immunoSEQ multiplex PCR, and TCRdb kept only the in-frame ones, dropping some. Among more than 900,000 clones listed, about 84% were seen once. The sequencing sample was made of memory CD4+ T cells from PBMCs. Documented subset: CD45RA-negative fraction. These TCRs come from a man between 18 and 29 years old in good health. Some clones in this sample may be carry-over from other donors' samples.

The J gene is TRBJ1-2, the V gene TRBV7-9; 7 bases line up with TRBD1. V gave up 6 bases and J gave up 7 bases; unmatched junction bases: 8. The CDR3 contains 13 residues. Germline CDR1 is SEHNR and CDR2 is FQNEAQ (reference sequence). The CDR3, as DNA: TGTGCCAGCAGGTCCGACAGGGTAGGTGGCTACACCTTC. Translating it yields CASRSDRVGGYTF.

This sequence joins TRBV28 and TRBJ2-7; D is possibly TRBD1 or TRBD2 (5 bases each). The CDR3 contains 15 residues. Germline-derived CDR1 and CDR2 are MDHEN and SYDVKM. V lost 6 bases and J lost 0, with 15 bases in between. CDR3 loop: CASSGPGADSYEQYF. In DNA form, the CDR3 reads TGTGCCAGCAGCGGACCCGGGGCCGACTCCTACGAGCAGTACTTC.

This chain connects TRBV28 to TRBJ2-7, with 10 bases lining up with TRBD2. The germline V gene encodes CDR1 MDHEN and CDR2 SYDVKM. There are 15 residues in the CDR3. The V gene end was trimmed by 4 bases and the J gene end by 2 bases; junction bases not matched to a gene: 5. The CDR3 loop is CASSSPTSGPYEQYF. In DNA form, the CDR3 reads TGTGCCAGCAGTTCACCGACTAGCGGGCCCTACGAGCAGTACTTC.

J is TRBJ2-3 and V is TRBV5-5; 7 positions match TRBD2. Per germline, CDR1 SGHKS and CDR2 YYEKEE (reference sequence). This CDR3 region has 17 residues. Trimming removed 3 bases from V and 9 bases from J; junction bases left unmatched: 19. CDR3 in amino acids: CASSWGGVGGPTRTQYF. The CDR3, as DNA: TGTGCCAGCAGCTGGGGAGGTGTGGGAGGGCCGACGCGGACGCAGTATTTT.

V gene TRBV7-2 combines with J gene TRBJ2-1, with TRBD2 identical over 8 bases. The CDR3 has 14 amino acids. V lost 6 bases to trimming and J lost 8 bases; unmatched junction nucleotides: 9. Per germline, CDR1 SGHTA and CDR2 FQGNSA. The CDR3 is CASRGGLANDEQFF. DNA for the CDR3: TGTGCCAGCAGGGGCGGACTAGCTAACGATGAGCAGTTCTTC.

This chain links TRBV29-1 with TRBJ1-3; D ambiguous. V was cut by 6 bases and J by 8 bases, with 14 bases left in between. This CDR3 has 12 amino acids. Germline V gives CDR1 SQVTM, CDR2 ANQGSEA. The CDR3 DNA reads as TGCAGCGTCGGTTCCAGGAGGGACACCATATATTTT. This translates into CSVGSRRDTIYF.

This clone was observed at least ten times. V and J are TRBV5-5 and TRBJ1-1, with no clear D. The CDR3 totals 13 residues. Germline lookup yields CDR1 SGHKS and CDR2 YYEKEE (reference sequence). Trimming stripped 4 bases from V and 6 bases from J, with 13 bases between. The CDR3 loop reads CASSVLVKSEAFF. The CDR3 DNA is TGTGCCAGCAGCGTACTCGTTAAGTCTGAAGCTTTCTTT.

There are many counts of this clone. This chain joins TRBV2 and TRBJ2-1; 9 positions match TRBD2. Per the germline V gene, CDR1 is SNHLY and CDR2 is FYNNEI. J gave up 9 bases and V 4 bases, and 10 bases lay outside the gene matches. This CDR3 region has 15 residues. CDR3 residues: CASSVLVAGDSEQFF. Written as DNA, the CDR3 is TGTGCCAGCAGTGTATTGGTAGCGGGAGATAGTGAGCAGTTCTTC.

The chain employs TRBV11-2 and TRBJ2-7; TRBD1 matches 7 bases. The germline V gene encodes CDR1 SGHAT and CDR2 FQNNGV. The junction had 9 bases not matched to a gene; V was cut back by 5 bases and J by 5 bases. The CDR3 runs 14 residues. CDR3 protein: CASSPQTGKDEQYF. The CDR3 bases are TGTGCCAGCAGCCCACAGACAGGGAAAGACGAGCAGTACTTC. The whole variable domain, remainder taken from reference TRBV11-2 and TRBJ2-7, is EAGVAQSPRYKIIEKRQSVAFWCNPISGHATLYWYQQILGQGPKLLIQFQNNGVVDDSQLPKDRFSAERLKGVDSTLKIQPAKLEDSAVYLCASSPQTGKDEQYFGPGTRLTVT.